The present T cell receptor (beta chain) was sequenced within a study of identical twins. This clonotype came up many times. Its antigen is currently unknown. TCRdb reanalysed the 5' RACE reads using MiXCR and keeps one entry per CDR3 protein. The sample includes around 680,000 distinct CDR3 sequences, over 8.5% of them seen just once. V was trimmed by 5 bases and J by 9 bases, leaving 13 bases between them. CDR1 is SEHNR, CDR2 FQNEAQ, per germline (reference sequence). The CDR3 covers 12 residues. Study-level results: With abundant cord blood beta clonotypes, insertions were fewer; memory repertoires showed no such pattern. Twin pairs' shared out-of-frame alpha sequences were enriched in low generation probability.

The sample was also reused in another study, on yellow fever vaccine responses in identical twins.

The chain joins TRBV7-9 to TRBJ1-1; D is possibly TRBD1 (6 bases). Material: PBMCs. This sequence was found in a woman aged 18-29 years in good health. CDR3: CASSPGDWKAFF. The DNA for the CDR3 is TGTGCCAGCAGCCCAGGGGACTGGAAAGCTTTCTTT.